This T cell receptor beta chain was recovered during a study of T cells expressing NK-cell markers. Turning to the study itself: The authors derived TCR beta repertoires from sorted CD3+CD56+NKG2C+, CD3+CD56+NKG2C- and CD3+CD56-NKG2C+ T cells.

The authors made TCR beta cDNA libraries by 5'RACE template switching. This switching added a universal primer site and UMIs. TCRdb reprocessed the 5' RACE reads, keeping one entry per CDR3 protein, no DNA. Found here are about 150,000 distinct CDR3 sequences; the top ten clones hold less than 40%. Germline loops: CDR1 SQVTM, CDR2 ANQGSEA. CDR3 length: 14 amino acids. The receptor was isolated from a woman aged 50 to 65 in good health. Sequencing input: blood T cells: a sorted CD56 or NKG2C T cell subset, CD4+ or CD8+ T cells, or bulk PBMC T cells (not recorded which). The rearrangement links TRBV29-1 to TRBJ1-6; with no DNA, the TCRdb D assignment of TRBD1 cannot be verified. This CDR3 is CSVSTGQNNSPLHF. Supplemented by reference TRBV29-1 and TRBJ1-6, the full variable domain reads SAVISQKPSRDICQRGTSLTIQCQVDSQVTMMFWYRQQPGQSLTLIATANQGSEATYESGFVIDKFPISRPNLTFSTLTVSNMSPEDSSIYLCSVSTGQNNSPLHFGNGTRLTVT.